This TCR beta chain was identified during a study of control samples from healthy donors and cancer patients. Germline loops: CDR1 MNHEY, CDR2 SVGEGT. The CDR3 extends over 19 amino acids. Trimming took 3 bases from V and 6 from J, leaving 27 bases between them. Sequencing was performed with immunoSEQ multiplex PCR; in TCRdb, only in-frame clones are kept and a portion is missing. The profile shows roughly 160,000 clones, 94% of them singletons. The TCR originated in a man aged 60-69 years with colorectal cancer. V gene TRBV6-2 or TRBV6-3 combines with J gene TRBJ1-5; tentative D call: TRBD1 (6 bases). Sequenced sample: PBMCs. The CDR3 nucleotides read TGTGCCAGCAGTTATGGGGAAGGGACAAAGGAGTATATTTCTCAGCCCCAGCATTTT. The encoded protein is CASSYGEGTKEYISQPQHF.